Listed below are T cell receptor beta chains from one sample, sequenced in a study of breast tumors, draining lymph nodes, adjacent tissues. TCRdb fed the multiplex PCR reads into MiXCR, producing one record per CDR3 protein. The sample has 200,000 to 300,000 distinct CDR3 sequences, about 30% seen once; the top ten hold 0.85% to 1.3%. The sequenced sample consisted of axillary lymph node tissue. The receptor source for this set is a female donor with breast cancer. Some clones in this sample may be carry-over from other donors' samples. Each CDR3 is given with its conserved first and last residue. A D gene is named only where the DNA matches it firmly. Only part of the rows carry a size: once, few, many, or a class if the clone is expanded.

size	V	J	D	CDR3	DNA
few	TRBV6-1	TRBJ2-3	NA	CASSVGPLTGDTQYF	TGTGCCAGCAGTGTGGGACCCCTCACAGGGGATACGCAGTATTTT
NA	TRBV27	TRBJ2-5	NA	CASSSLNGETQYF	TGTGCCAGCAGTTCCCTGAACGGAGAGACCCAGTACTTC
many	TRBV4-2	TRBJ2-5	TRBD1	CASSQDPQGAQGTQYF	TGTGCCAGCAGCCAAGACCCACAGGGGGCGCAAGGGACCCAGTACTTC
many	TRBV12-3/TRBV12-4	TRBJ2-5	TRBD2	CASSTFASGQETQYF	TGTGCCAGCAGTACATTTGCTAGCGGCCAAGAGACCCAGTACTTC
many	TRBV20-1	TRBJ2-3	TRBD2	CSARVPGSGRADTQYF	TGCAGTGCTAGAGTGCCAGGGAGCGGGAGAGCAGATACGCAGTATTTT
many	TRBV24-1	TRBJ1-6	NA	CATSDLRRQVTNSPLHF	TGTGCCACCAGTGATTTGCGCCGACAGGTTACCAATTCACCCCTCCACTTT
few	TRBV7-2	TRBJ1-1	TRBD1	CASSLTPQGVLSSEAFF	TGTGCCAGCAGCTTAACCCCCCAGGGGGTTCTGAGCAGTGAAGCTTTCTTT
many	TRBV12-3/TRBV12-4	TRBJ2-5	NA	CASGFETQYF	TGTGCCAGCGGCTTCGAGACCCAGTACTTC
many	TRBV5-6	TRBJ2-3	TRBD1	CASSFPGGADTQYF	TGTGCCAGCAGCTTCCCAGGGGGCGCAGATACGCAGTATTTT
many	TRBV9	TRBJ2-1	NA	CASSETGTSRNEQFF	TGTGCCAGCAGCGAGACAGGGACTAGTCGCAATGAGCAGTTCTTC
many	TRBV9	TRBJ2-5	NA	CASSVGLVVETQYF	TGTGCCAGCAGCGTGGGTCTAGTGGTCGAGACCCAGTACTTC
many	TRBV7-9	TRBJ2-5	NA	CASSPPGVGGQGTQYF	TGTGCCAGCAGCCCCCCCGGAGTAGGGGGGCAGGGGACCCAGTACTTC
once	TRBV15	TRBJ1-2	NA	CATSSLLSGSANYGYTF	TGTGCCACCAGCAGTTTATTATCAGGATCGGCTAACTATGGCTACACCTTC
many	TRBV7-9	TRBJ1-6	NA	CASSLNSGRGDSPLHF	TGTGCCAGCAGCTTAAATTCAGGCAGGGGTGATTCACCCCTCCACTTT
NA	TRBV20-1	TRBJ2-1	NA	CSAGASRGFSYNEQFF	TGCAGTGCTGGAGCATCTCGGGGGTTCTCCTACAATGAGCAGTTCTTC
NA	TRBV3-1	TRBJ2-7	TRBD1	CASSPDRAVVRYEQYF	TGTGCCAGCAGCCCCGACAGGGCCGTCGTGAGGTACGAGCAGTACTTC
NA	TRBV15	TRBJ2-7	TRBD1	CATSREDRGPYEQYF	TGTGCCACCAGCAGAGAGGACAGGGGTCCCTACGAGCAGTACTTC
NA	TRBV5-1	TRBJ2-2	NA	CASSLGQGPNTGELFF	TGCGCCAGCAGCTTGGGCCAGGGACCCAACACCGGGGAGCTGTTTTTT
once	TRBV18	TRBJ1-2	NA	CASSPPVPVVPYGYTF	TGTGCCAGCTCACCACCGGTTCCAGTTGTCCCCTATGGCTACACCTTC
few	TRBV20-1	TRBJ1-6	NA	CSAEVGFGRGRKSPLHF	TGCAGTGCCGAGGTCGGCTTCGGGCGAGGGCGCAAATCACCCCTCCACTTT
few	TRBV6-6	TRBJ2-3	NA	CASSPAWDTSTDTQYF	TGTGCCAGCAGCCCCGCGTGGGACACGAGCACAGATACGCAGTATTTT
many	TRBV5-8	TRBJ2-7	NA	CASSFDQGGYEQYF	TGTGCCAGCAGCTTTGATCAGGGTGGTTACGAGCAGTACTTC
few	TRBV4-1	TRBJ1-5	TRBD1	CASSQPGQGAGSNQPQHF	TGCGCCAGCAGCCAACCCGGACAGGGGGCGGGTAGCAATCAGCCCCAGCATTTT
many	TRBV4-2	TRBJ2-1	NA	CASSQLGTLSSYNEQFF	TGTGCCAGCAGCCAACTGGGAACTCTGAGCTCCTACAATGAGCAGTTCTTC
many	TRBV15	TRBJ2-5	NA	CATSRDYRIDQETQYF	TGTGCCACCAGCAGAGATTACAGGATTGACCAAGAGACCCAGTACTTC
NA	TRBV7-6	TRBJ1-6	TRBD1	CASSTGTADNSPLHF	TGTGCCAGCAGCACCGGGACAGCCGATAATTCACCCCTCCACTTT
many	TRBV20-1	TRBJ2-3	TRBD1	CSARDRHRGVDTQYF	TGCAGTGCTAGAGATCGTCACAGGGGGGTGGATACGCAGTATTTT
many	TRBV29-1	TRBJ2-3	NA	CSVGTTGSTDTQYF	TGCAGCGTTGGAACGACAGGCAGCACAGATACGCAGTATTTT
NA	TRBV7-3	TRBJ1-1	NA	CANSFNQVNTEAFF	TGTGCCAACAGCTTTAACCAGGTGAACACTGAAGCTTTCTTT
NA	TRBV29-1	TRBJ1-4	TRBD1	CSVESTGDEKLFF	TGCAGCGTTGAATCTACAGGGGATGAAAAACTGTTTTTT
many	TRBV29-1	TRBJ2-2	NA	CSVFRNANTGELFF	TGCAGCGTCTTCAGAAACGCGAACACCGGGGAGCTGTTTTTT
many	TRBV2	TRBJ2-5	TRBD2	CASRTSGSSETQYF	TGTGCCAGCAGGACTAGCGGGAGTTCGGAGACCCAGTACTTC
many	TRBV9	TRBJ2-7	TRBD2	CASSANPQREGNEQYF	TGTGCCAGCAGCGCCAACCCCCAGCGGGAGGGGAACGAGCAGTACTTC
many	TRBV6-5	TRBJ2-3	NA	CASSYSIPTDSADTQYF	TGTGCCAGCAGTTACTCGATCCCGACGGATAGCGCAGATACGCAGTATTTT
NA	TRBV12-3/TRBV12-4	TRBJ2-1	NA	CASSLRLGGFGNGQFF	TGTGCCAGCAGTTTAAGGTTAGGGGGGTTTGGCAATGGGCAGTTCTTC
few	TRBV11-3	TRBJ2-2	TRBD2	CASSLDLAVGTSGRSNTGELFF	TGTGCCAGCAGCTTAGATTTGGCAGTCGGAACTAGCGGGAGATCGAACACCGGGGAGCTGTTTTTT
many	TRBV7-8	TRBJ2-1	NA	CASSTAQGLMERTYNEQFF	TGTGCCAGCAGCACAGCCCAGGGCCTCATGGAGAGGACCTACAATGAGCAGTTCTTC
few	TRBV20-1	TRBJ1-5	NA	CSADDGSSYEHF	TGCAGTGCTGATGACGGGAGCTCCTACGAGCATTTT
many	TRBV2	TRBJ1-4	NA	CASSEQGREKLFF	TGTGCCAGCAGTGAACAGGGGCGTGAAAAACTGTTTTTT
many	TRBV14	TRBJ2-2	TRBD2	CASSQLTSVVGELFF	TGTGCCAGCAGCCAATTGACTAGCGTGGTCGGGGAGCTGTTTTTT
once	TRBV19	TRBJ2-5	TRBD2	CASSMGLAGVPGGQETQYF	TGTGCCAGTAGTATGGGACTAGCGGGAGTCCCCGGGGGCCAAGAGACCCAGTACTTC
many	TRBV11-3	TRBJ2-1	NA	CASSLEGRYNEQFF	TGTGCCAGCAGCTTAGAAGGGCGGTACAATGAGCAGTTCTTC
NA	TRBV20-1	TRBJ2-7	NA	CSARTSSYEQYF	TGCAGTGCTAGGACTTCCTCCTACGAGCAGTACTTC
NA	TRBV6-2/TRBV6-3	TRBJ1-2	NA	CASTPSDRRRDGYTF	TGTGCCAGCACCCCGTCGGACCGAAGGAGAGATGGCTACACCTTC
many	TRBV6-1	TRBJ2-1	NA	CASSETGYSSYNEQFF	TGTGCCAGCAGTGAGACAGGCTATAGCTCCTACAATGAGCAGTTCTTC
NA	TRBV2	TRBJ2-3	NA	CASSRTHGGTDTQYF	TGTGCCAGCAGTAGGACTCATGGGGGCACAGATACGCAGTATTTT
many	TRBV20-1	TRBJ2-5	TRBD1	CSARDRTGGETQYF	TGCAGTGCTAGAGACCGGACAGGCGGAGAGACCCAGTACTTC
many	TRBV2	TRBJ1-2	TRBD1	CASGTDGYTF	TGTGCCAGCGGGACAGACGGCTACACCTTC
few	TRBV6-5	TRBJ1-4	NA	CASSHSWGARNEKLFF	TGTGCCAGCAGTCACTCGTGGGGGGCAAGGAATGAAAAACTGTTTTTT
many	TRBV19	TRBJ2-1	TRBD1	CASSDTGGINNEQFF	TGTGCCAGTAGTGACACAGGGGGCATTAACAATGAGCAGTTCTTC
NA	TRBV10-3	TRBJ2-6	NA	CAISESGGLCSGANVLTF	TGTGCCATCAGTGAGTCAGGCGGGCTGTGCTCTGGGGCCAACGTCCTGACTTTC
NA	TRBV24-1	TRBJ2-5	TRBD2	CATNASGTSGRGGGRETQYF	TGTGCCACCAATGCATCCGGGACTAGCGGGAGGGGAGGAGGGCGAGAGACCCAGTACTTC
NA	TRBV28	TRBJ1-5	NA	CASTPRKGPRDQPQHF	TGTGCCAGCACCCCCCGGAAGGGACCGAGGGATCAGCCCCAGCATTTT
NA	TRBV5-5	TRBJ1-2	NA	CASSLAGAPYGYAF	TGTGCCAGCAGCTTGGCCGGGGCACCTTATGGCTACGCCTTC